Following are 15 T cell receptor beta chains from one sample sequenced in a study of blood T cell repertoires in COVID-19. TCRdb's copy holds only in-frame clones and misses some; the assay was immunoSEQ multiplex PCR. The sample consists of tens of thousands of clones, 80% to 90% of them appearing once. The sample consisted of peripheral blood. The receptors here all came from an elderly woman with active or convalescent COVID-19.

Comment on this clone: Within the sample, other DNA sequences also encode this same CDR3. This sequence joins TRBV5-1 and TRBJ2-5, with 11 bases that match TRBD2. The V gene end was trimmed by 0 bases and the J gene end by 2 bases; junction bases not matched to a gene: 0. Germline V lookup: CDR1 SGHRS, CDR2 YFSETQ. CDR3 length: 15 residues. The CDR3 is CASSLGLAGQETQYF. The CDR3 DNA sequence: TGCGCCAGCAGCTTGGGACTAGCGGGACAAGAGACCCAGTACTTC.

The rearrangement links TRBV27 to TRBJ2-3; weak D call: TRBD2 (6 bases). Trimming took off 2 bases at V and 5 bases at J, with 11 bases between the two ends. Germline values: CDR1 MNHEY, CDR2 SMNVEV (reference sequence). The CDR3 covers 14 residues. CDR3 loop: CASSLGGAIDTQYF. The CDR3 DNA sequence: TGTGCCAGCAGTTTAGGCGGGGCGATAGATACGCAGTATTTT.

This clone was counted a few times. This chain links TRBV3-1 (or the pseudogene TRBV3-2) with TRBJ2-5, with 7 nucleotides matching TRBD2. Germline CDR1 LGHDT, CDR2 YNNKEL (reference sequence). The CDR3 covers 15 residues. With 0 bases clipped from V and 2 bases from J, the junction kept 3 bases outside the gene matches. The DNA for the CDR3 is TGTGCCAGCAGCCAAGAGTGGGGACTACAAGAGACCCAGTACTTC. The encoded protein is CASSQEWGLQETQYF.

This chain links TRBV29-1 with TRBJ2-2; 8 positions agree with TRBD2. The CDR3 covers 14 residues. Trimming took 7 bases from V and 3 from J; bases not matched to a gene: 7. Germline V gives CDR1 SQVTM, CDR2 ANQGSEA. The CDR3 loop reads CSGGAGDHTGELFF. As DNA, the CDR3 is TGCAGCGGTGGAGCGGGGGACCACACCGGGGAGCTGTTTTTT.

The chain has TRBV20-1 and TRBJ1-1; the match to TRBD1 covers 9 bases. The V gene end was trimmed by 3 bases and the J gene end by 0 bases; junction bases not matched to a gene: 5. The CDR3 totals 15 residues. CDR1 is DFQATT, CDR2 SNEGSKA, per germline (reference sequence). CDR3 amino acids: CSASKDRGVNTEAFF. Here the CDR3 DNA reads TGCAGTGCTAGTAAGGACAGGGGCGTGAACACTGAAGCTTTCTTT.

The chain couples TRBV10-3 to TRBJ1-2; TRBD1 matches 8 bases. CDR1 is ENHRY and CDR2 is SYGVKD in the germline V gene. The trim removed 3 bases at V and 3 bases at J, leaving 15 bases unmatched. The CDR3 covers 18 residues. DNA for the CDR3: TGTGCCATCAGTGATAGGGACAGGCGTGGGCCCCTAGACTATGGCTACACCTTC. The encoded protein is CAISDRDRRGPLDYGYTF.

The chain employs TRBV21-1 and TRBJ1-6. TRBV21-1 represents a pseudogene. This CDR3 region has 12 residues. CDR3 sequence reads: CASGPGFSALHF. For the CDR3, the DNA is TGTGCCAGCGGTCCGGGGTTCTCGGCCCTCCACTTT.

The chain recombines TRBV28 with TRBJ2-7, with 8 bases aligning to TRBD1. Germline-derived CDR1 and CDR2 are MDHEN and SYDVKM. V was clipped by 2 bases and J by 2 bases; unmatched bases: 5. The CDR3 covers 15 residues. The DNA of the CDR3 is TGTGCCAGCAGTTTAACAGGGGGGAAGGCCTACGAGCAGTACTTC. It encodes CASSLTGGKAYEQYF.

This sequence joins TRBV29-1 and TRBJ1-2, with 7 nucleotides matching TRBD1. Germline CDR1 SQVTM, CDR2 ANQGSEA. The CDR3 sequence is 15 residues long. The V and J ends lost 4 bases and 1 base, in that order; junction bases with no gene match: 9. This CDR3 reads CSVGGGGRVNYGYTF. CDR3 nucleotides: TGCAGCGTTGGAGGAGGGGGCAGGGTTAACTATGGCTACACCTTC.

The chain combines TRBV7-9 with TRBJ1-4; possibly TRBD1 for D (5 bases). Trimming removed 2 bases at V and 0 bases at J, with 10 bases between. The CDR3 runs 16 residues. Germline V gene lookup returns CDR1 SEHNR and CDR2 FQNEAQ (reference sequence). CDR3 sequence: CASSLWGTATNEKLFF. The CDR3 DNA is TGTGCCAGCAGCTTATGGGGGACTGCAACTAATGAAAAACTGTTTTTT.

The chain joins TRBV7-9 to TRBJ1-6; D uncertain. V lost 1 base to trimming and J lost 11 bases, with 6 bases between them. The CDR3 is 12 residues long. In germline, CDR1 is SEHNR, CDR2 FQNEAQ (reference sequence). CDR3 nucleotide sequence: TGTGCCAGCAGCTTAGGCGACACACCCCTCCACTTT. As protein: CASSLGDTPLHF. The whole variable domain, remainder taken from reference TRBV7-9 and TRBJ1-6, is DTGVSQNPRHKITKRGQNVTFRCDPISEHNRLYWYRQTLGQGPEFLTYFQNEAQLEKSRLLSDRFSAERPKGSFSTLEIQRTEQGDSAMYLCASSLGDTPLHFGNGTRLTVT.

DNA of the CDR3: TGTGCCATCAGTGAGCCGGCAGGGGGTAAAGGCTACACCTTC. Protein product: CAISEPAGGKGYTF. The genes are TRBV10-3 and TRBJ1-2; 7 bases match TRBD1. The V segment lost 2 bases and the J segment 8 bases; nucleotides outside the gene matches: 8. The CDR3 spans 14 residues. CDR1 and CDR2 (germline): ENHRY, SYGVKD.

V and J are TRBV5-1 and TRBJ2-2, with 11 bases fitting TRBD2. Trimming at V came to 4 bases and at J to 1 base, leaving 3 bases not matched to a gene. The CDR3 runs 16 residues. Germline V gene data show CDR1 as SGHRS and CDR2 as YFSETQ. The CDR3 loop reads CASSRLAGRNTGELFF. For the CDR3, the DNA is TGCGCCAGCAGCCGACTAGCGGGGAGGAACACCGGGGAGCTGTTTTTT.

This chain connects TRBV7-8 to TRBJ2-1; no definite D call. CDR1 is SGHVS, CDR2 FQNEAQ, per germline. The CDR3 has 12 residues. V lost 3 bases to trimming and J lost 7 bases, with 7 bases between them. The CDR3 protein is CASSFSLNEQFF. CDR3 sequence (DNA): TGTGCCAGCAGCTTCTCCCTTAATGAGCAGTTCTTC.

The CDR3 region has the DNA TGTGCCAGCTCAGATTTCGGGGGAAACACTGAAGCTTTCTTT. Translation: CASSDFGGNTEAFF. V gene TRBV18 combines with J gene TRBJ1-1; maybe TRBD1 (5 bases). The CDR3 sequence is 14 residues long. Germline V lookup: CDR1 KGHSH, CDR2 LQKENI. V lost 5 bases and J lost 2, with 12 bases in between.